This T cell receptor beta chain was found in a study of graft-versus-host responses after intestinal transplantation. Plating of about 200,000 CFSE-labeled responder cells was done together with about 200,000 irradiated, violet-dye-labeled stimulator cells. CD4 and CD8 responders that proliferated in the reaction were FACS-sorted. The method was immunoSEQ multiplex PCR; TCRdb's version includes in-frame clones alone and lacks a portion of them. In the table there are under 15,000 clones, approximately 36% of which are singletons. The length of the CDR3 is 17 residues. From germline, CDR1 is SGHTA and CDR2 FQGNSA. Trimming took off 0 bases at V and 0 bases at J, with 11 bases between the two ends.

The source is a human patient who received an intestinal transplant. The source material was alloreactive CD8+ T cells from a mixed lymphocyte reaction culture, sampled before intestinal transplant. As for subset: CFSE-low proliferating T cells sorted from roughly 6-day pre-transplant mixed lymphocyte reaction (GvH or HvG direction). V is TRBV7-2 and J is TRBJ2-2; D could derive from TRBD1 or TRBD2 (5 bases each). CDR3 nucleotides: TGTGCCAGCAGCTTAGCGAGGTGGGGACCGAACACCGGGGAGCTGTTTTTT. Its protein is CASSLARWGPNTGELFF.